This TCR beta chain derives from a study of blood T cell repertoires in COVID-19. Study summary: T cells, B-cell-depleted T cells, or PBMCs provided the cDNA or gDNA that served as material.

Enrollees, about 18 to 95 years old, lived in 25 or so US areas. Assignment of participants to cohorts was predicated upon participant-reported clinical history. In the authors' workflow: By means of reference gene primer amplification, nucleated cell counts were estimated. Some clones are missing from TCRdb's copy, which holds only in-frame ones; the method was immunoSEQ multiplex PCR. That table gives V, J and clone size, and the DNA gave D and trimming. Of 250,000 to 350,000 clones in the sample, 70% to 90% were seen once. V lost 8 bases to trimming and J lost 7 bases; unmatched junction nucleotides: 7. CDR3 length: 13 residues. Per germline, CDR1 LNHDA and CDR2 SQIVND (reference sequence).

Sequencing was performed on PBMCs or T cells enriched from blood (not recorded which). The V gene is TRBV19, the J gene TRBJ1-5; 8 bases agree with TRBD1. The receptor was derived from a woman aged 18-35 years who had recovered from COVID-19. The CDR3 protein is CASDRGSGQPQHF. The CDR3 DNA reads as TGTGCCAGTGACAGGGGATCAGGACAGCCCCAGCATTTT.